The 10 T cell receptor beta chains in this list originate from one sample, sequenced in a study of CD8 T cells in Susac syndrome. Reverse transcription of roughly 0.45 to 1 ug RNA was performed with random hexamers. TCRdb re-analysed the immunoSEQ multiplex PCR reads in MiXCR, keeping a single row per CDR3 protein. This table has hundreds of thousands of distinct CDR3 sequences, 90% to 97% appearing once. The sequenced material came from CD4+ T cells from PBMCs. These TCRs come from a human donor with Susac syndrome.

J is TRBJ1-3 and V is TRBV18; no clear D gene. Germline CDR1 reads KGHSH; CDR2 reads LQKENI. The V end lost 5 bases, the J end lost 0 bases, and 14 bases lay between the germline ends. CDR3 length: 16 residues. CDR3 region: CASSSSSPNSGNTIYF. In nucleotides, the CDR3 is TGTGCCAGCTCATCTTCCAGTCCTAACTCTGGAAACACCATATATTTT.

The CDR3 sequence: CASSVGGQTDTQYF. The CDR3 DNA follows: TGTGCCAGCAGCGTAGGAGGTCAGACAGATACGCAGTATTTT. V is TRBV9 and J is TRBJ2-3, with no clear D. CDR1 is SGDLS and CDR2 is YYNGEE in the germline V gene. Trimming pared 0 bases from V and 3 bases from J, leaving 8 bases between. The CDR3 contains 14 residues.

V is TRBV20-1 and J is TRBJ1-1, with 9 bases fitting TRBD1. Trimming cost V 5 bases and J 11 bases; bases outside gene matches: 12. Germline V gives CDR1 DFQATT, CDR2 SNEGSKA (reference sequence). The CDR3 consists of 13 residues. This CDR3 is CSAPAPPQGAAFF. The CDR3 nucleotides are TGCAGTGCTCCCGCCCCACCACAGGGGGCGGCTTTCTTT.

The chain employs TRBV24-1 and TRBJ2-3; 7 positions agree with TRBD2. From germline, CDR1 is KGHDR and CDR2 SFDVKD. V lost 11 bases to trimming and J lost 1 base; unmatched junction nucleotides: 8. The length of the CDR3 is 14 residues. The CDR3 here is CAIRRSGGTDTQYF. CDR3 in DNA: TGTGCCATCCGGAGGAGCGGGGGCACAGATACGCAGTATTTT.

This chain connects TRBV9 to TRBJ2-5; TRBD1 matches 7 bases. The CDR3 covers 14 residues. J gave up 5 bases and V 3 bases, and 7 bases lay outside the gene matches. Germline V gene lookup returns CDR1 SGDLS and CDR2 YYNGEE. CDR3 sequence: CASSAYRGGETQYF. The CDR3, as DNA: TGTGCCAGCAGCGCTTACAGGGGTGGGGAGACCCAGTACTTC.

The genes are TRBV29-1 and TRBJ2-3, with 7 bases identical to TRBD2. This CDR3 comprises 15 residues. Per the germline V gene, CDR1 is SQVTM and CDR2 is ANQGSEA. The V gene end was trimmed by 8 bases and the J gene end by 2 bases; junction bases not matched to a gene: 13. CDR3 sequence: CSTLEGRAYTDTQYF. The CDR3 coding sequence is TGCAGCACGTTGGAGGGGAGGGCCTACACAGATACGCAGTATTTT.

The chain carries TRBV24-1 and TRBJ2-5; 10 bases line up with TRBD2. Germline V CDR1 and CDR2: KGHDR, SFDVKD. The CDR3 has 19 amino acids. V lost 4 bases to trimming and J lost 4 bases; unmatched junction nucleotides: 17. CDR3 nucleotides: TGTGCCACCAGTGAGAGCCGGCCGGGACTAGCGCTAAGTGCAGAGACCCAGTACTTC. Its translation is CATSESRPGLALSAETQYF.

The V and J genes are TRBV28 and TRBJ2-4; the D gene is possibly TRBD2 (6 bases). Trimming left V 8 bases short and J 7 bases short, with 18 bases between. This CDR3 comprises 14 residues. Per germline, CDR1 MDHEN and CDR2 SYDVKM. The CDR3 region is CASQIPGVGNIQYF. In nucleotides, the CDR3 is TGTGCCAGCCAAATTCCGGGGGTCGGGAACATTCAGTACTTC.

The chain combines TRBV9 with TRBJ1-4, with D uncertain. The CDR3 has 14 amino acids. Germline CDR1 and CDR2: SGDLS and YYNGEE. Trimming removed 3 bases from V and 6 bases from J, with 12 bases in between. The CDR3 DNA follows: TGTGCCAGCAGCGGCGGAGGAGGGCATGAAAAACTGTTTTTT. Its translation is CASSGGGGHEKLFF.

The V gene is TRBV24-1, the J gene TRBJ2-6, with D possibly TRBD2 on 6 matching bases. V lost 2 bases and J lost 0, with 16 bases in between. CDR1 is KGHDR, CDR2 SFDVKD, per germline. CDR3 length equals 19 residues. The CDR3, as DNA: TGTGCCACCAGTGATTCGACCCGCCGGGAGCTCTCTGGGGCCAACGTCCTGACTTTC. This gives the protein CATSDSTRRELSGANVLTF.